The text below deals with one TCR beta chain. Its antigen is still unknown. The sample is drawn from a study of Ad26.COV2.S vaccination and SARS-CoV-2 variants. Study summary: Into the muscle, Ad26.COV2.S was dosed once or twice, 56 days apart.

The CDR3 totals 16 residues. After removal of 1 base from V and 1 base from J, the junction contained 7 bases not matched to a gene. The germline CDR1 and CDR2 sequences are SGHTA and FQGNSA. Treatment in this sample: some 20 received Ad26.COV2.S at low or high dose, single or two shots; roughly 5 received placebo; per-sample allocation not given. Each sample was drawn 63 days after the first injection (of vaccine or placebo). Method: immunoSEQ multiplex PCR; TCRdb's copy keeps in-frame clones and lacks some. The sample lists a few hundred thousand clones, 80% to 95% occurring once. Study-level findings and limits: The study found similar non-spike TCR breadth in vaccine and placebo recipients.

The sample here was peripheral blood, taken in a trial of Ad26.COV2.S vaccine versus placebo. The chain employs TRBV7-2 and TRBJ2-7; 7 bases map to TRBD2. This clonotype was obtained from a person aged 18-65 years who received the Ad26.COV2.S COVID-19 vaccine or a placebo. CDR3 nucleotides: TGTGCCAGCAGCTTAGAAGCAGCGGGGTCATCCTACGAGCAGTACTTC. Protein: CASSLEAAGSSYEQYF. Using reference TRBV7-2 and TRBJ2-7 for the parts outside the CDR3, the full variable domain is GAGVSQSPSNKVTEKGKDVELRCDPISGHTALYWYRQSLGQGLEFLIYFQGNSAPDKSGLPSDRFSAERTGGSVSTLTIQRTQQEDSAVYLCASSLEAAGSSYEQYFGPGTRLTVT.